This T cell receptor beta chain was sequenced for a study of blood T cells in healthy people across ages. Overall study context: Per two T cells, template switching captured roughly one barcoded beta molecule.

To note about this clonotype: Its antigen remains unknown.

A second PCR, run for about 6 to 12 cycles, used a sample-barcoded 5' primer plus a J-beta primer mix. Each of the cDNA molecules was tagged by a template-switch adaptor with 12 random nucleotides. TCRdb reanalysed the 5' RACE reads using MiXCR and keeps one entry per CDR3 protein. Here the sample spans 1.5 million to 2 million distinct CDR3 sequences, around half being singletons. The CDR3 consists of 15 residues. CDR1 and CDR2 (germline): SGHVS, FQNEAQ. Study results and limitations: Older age went with lower TCR beta diversity per million T cells, in a roughly linear way.

This sequence joins TRBV7-8 and TRBJ2-1, with 7 bases lining up with TRBD2. The end of the DNA aligns better with TRBJ2-7, so the J call may be wrong. This TCR was recovered from a woman aged 40 to 49 in good health. Sequenced material: blood. The CDR3 coding sequence is TGTGCCAGCAGCTCTACTAGCGACAAACCCTACGAGCAGTACTTC. Its protein is CASSSTSDKPYEQYF.